These T cell receptor beta chains were read from a single sample in a study of blood T cell repertoires in COVID-19. Assay: immunoSEQ multiplex PCR; the TCRdb copy retains only in-frame clones and omits some. Among 170,000 or so clones listed, roughly 88% were seen once. The sample comprised peripheral blood. These TCRs come from a woman aged 40 to 50 with COVID-19, enrolled during active disease. CDR3s include the opening cysteine and the closing phenylalanine or tryptophan. A D gene is named only where the DNA matches it firmly. Where a row states a size, it is once, few, many or the class of an expanded clone; other rows omit it.

>TRBD2|TRBJ2-7|once|TRBV4-2
TGTGCCAGCGGACGGGAGGGCAGCTCCTACGAGCAGTACTTC
CASGREGSSYEQYF
>.|TRBJ1-4|.|TRBV12-3/TRBV12-4
TGTGCCAGCAGGTTGCCGAAGAGTGAAAAACTGTTTTTT
CASRLPKSEKLFF
>.|TRBJ2-7|.|TRBV14
TGTGCCAGCAGCCTCGAGGGTATCGAGCAGTACTTC
CASSLEGIEQYF
>.|TRBJ2-5|.|TRBV9
TGTGCCAGCAGCGTAGGCCAAAACCGGGGGGAGACCCAGTACTTC
CASSVGQNRGETQYF
>.|TRBJ1-1|.|TRBV19
TGTGCCAGTAGTCCTTCGCACCTCCGGTACAGATCATATCGCACTGAAGCTTTCTTT
CASSPSHLRYRSYRTEAFF
>TRBD2|TRBJ2-5|.|TRBV18
TGTGCCAGCTCACCAACGGGAGGGATCCAAGAGACCCAGTACTTC
CASSPTGGIQETQYF
>TRBD1|TRBJ2-1|once|TRBV28
TGTGCCAGCAGCCAAGGCAGGGGGTTTTTGAACAATGAGCAGTTCTTC
CASSQGRGFLNNEQFF
>.|TRBJ1-2|.|TRBV2
TGTGCCAGCAGCCGACTGAGGGAAGGCTACACCTTC
CASSRLREGYTF
>TRBD1|TRBJ2-5|.|TRBV19
TGTGCCACCCGAACACAGGGGATGGAGACCCAGTACTTC
CATRTQGMETQYF
>.|TRBJ2-1|.|TRBV27
TGTGCCAGCAGTTTAAAGACGGGTGGATTCTACAATGAGCAGTTCTTC
CASSLKTGGFYNEQFF
>TRBD2|TRBJ2-1|.|TRBV7-2
TGTGCCAGCAGCCGGCAGACGGGACTAGCGGGGGCCTACAATGAGCAGTTCTTC
CASSRQTGLAGAYNEQFF
>.|TRBJ2-6|.|TRBV9
TGTGCCAGCAGCGTCTACAGCTCTGGGGCCAACGTCCTGACTTTC
CASSVYSSGANVLTF
>.|TRBJ1-1|.|TRBV5-4
TGTGCCAGCAGCTTCGGGAGGGAAAGGAACACTGAAGCTTTCTTT
CASSFGRERNTEAFF
>.|TRBJ1-2|.|TRBV29-1
TGCAGCGTTGAAGATTCGGGTGTTGGCTACACCTTC
CSVEDSGVGYTF
>.|TRBJ1-2|.|TRBV28
TGTGCCAGCAGGTCGGGGAATATACCCTTTAACTATGGCTACACCTTC
CASRSGNIPFNYGYTF
>.|TRBJ1-2|.|TRBV5-1
TGCGCCAGCAGCCGAAACAGGGTCAACTATGGCTACACCTTC
CASSRNRVNYGYTF
>.|TRBJ2-3|.|TRBV5-1
TGCGCCAGCAGCTTGGATTCTGTATCAGATACGCAGTATTTT
CASSLDSVSDTQYF
>TRBD2|TRBJ2-7|.|TRBV28
TGTGCCAGCACCCAGGGAGGGGCCTACGAGCAGTACTTC
CASTQGGAYEQYF